This entry lists 32 T cell receptor beta chains sequenced from one sample in a study of beta chain features in type 1 diabetes. Reverse transcription of all isolated RNA meant that expressed TCRB transcripts were sequenced. Some clones are missing from TCRdb's copy, which holds only in-frame ones; the method was immunoSEQ multiplex PCR. There are under 950,000 clones in the sample; 17% occur only once, and around 0.02% lies in the top ten. Sequenced material: naive CD4+ T cells from blood. These receptors were collected from a woman younger than 35 in good health.

This clone has just a few counts. V usage is TRBV4-2 and J usage is TRBJ1-2, with D possibly matching TRBD1 (5 bases). CDR3 length: 18 amino acids. The V gene lost 2 bases and the J gene lost 1 base, with 20 bases spanning the gap. Per the germline V gene, CDR1 is LGHNA and CDR2 is YNFKEQ. The CDR3, as DNA: TGTGCCAGCAGCCAAACCCGACAGCCTCCTATGGGTAACTATGGCTACACCTTC. Its translation is CASSQTRQPPMGNYGYTF.

This chain connects TRBV7-2 to TRBJ2-1; 11 bases are a match to TRBD2. The CDR3 length is 16 residues. The junction had 6 bases not matched to a gene; V was cut back by 5 bases and J by 3 bases. Germline assignment: CDR1 SGHTA and CDR2 FQGNSA. The CDR3 loop is CASSNRLAGIYNEQFF. DNA for the CDR3: TGTGCCAGCAGCAACAGACTAGCGGGAATCTACAATGAGCAGTTCTTC.

The genes are TRBV2 and TRBJ2-4; TRBD2 aligns across 8 bases. CDR1 is SNHLY and CDR2 is FYNNEI in the germline V gene. The CDR3 consists of 15 residues. V gave up 7 bases and J gave up 1 base; unmatched junction bases: 6. CDR3 region: CASTREGYAKNIQYF. The CDR3 DNA follows: TGTGCCAGCACCCGGGAGGGATACGCCAAAAACATTCAGTACTTC. Using reference TRBV2 and TRBJ2-4 for the parts outside the CDR3, the full variable domain is EPEVTQTPSHQVTQMGQEVILRCVPISNHLYFYWYRQILGQKVEFLVSFYNNEISEKSEIFDDQFSVERPDGSNFTLKIRSTKLEDSAMYFCASTREGYAKNIQYFGAGTRLSVL.

This clone was detected a few times. The chain carries TRBV4-3 and TRBJ2-1, with 12 bases aligning to TRBD2. This CDR3 spans 16 amino acids. CDR1 is LGHNA, CDR2 YSLEER, per germline. V shed 4 bases and J 8 bases; nucleotides not matched to a gene: 9. The CDR3 sequence is CASSPKGTSGLDEQFF. CDR3 nucleotides: TGCGCCAGCAGCCCCAAGGGGACTAGCGGGCTCGATGAGCAGTTCTTC.

The genes are TRBV4-2 and TRBJ1-4; 9 bases line up with TRBD1. V lost 0 bases, J lost 0 bases, and 5 bases stayed unmatched. Germline loops: CDR1 LGHNA, CDR2 YNFKEQ. The CDR3 spans 18 residues. This CDR3 reads CASSQEGQGGPTNEKLFF. CDR3 bases: TGTGCCAGCAGCCAAGAGGGACAGGGTGGCCCAACTAATGAAAAACTGTTTTTT.

The chain employs TRBV28 and TRBJ2-7; TRBD2 matches 9 bases. Germline V lookup: CDR1 MDHEN, CDR2 SYDVKM. With V trimmed by 6 bases and J by 4 bases, 10 bases remained unmatched. CDR3 length: 15 residues. In DNA, the CDR3 is TGTGCCAGCAGCCCGGGCGCTAGCGGGAATTACGAGCAGTACTTC. Translating it yields CASSPGASGNYEQYF.

This clone was seen a few times. The V gene is TRBV11-2, the J gene TRBJ1-1; D might be TRBD1 (5 bases). The CDR3 is 16 amino acids. Germline V lookup: CDR1 SGHAT, CDR2 FQNNGV. Trimming took off 1 base at V and 0 bases at J, with 12 bases between the two ends. For the CDR3, the DNA is TGTGCCAGCAGCTTAGGGGTGACAGTTTTGAACACTGAAGCTTTCTTT. Its translation is CASSLGVTVLNTEAFF. Variable domain in full (rest from reference TRBV11-2 and TRBJ1-1): EAGVAQSPRYKIIEKRQSVAFWCNPISGHATLYWYQQILGQGPKLLIQFQNNGVVDDSQLPKDRFSAERLKGVDSTLKIQPAKLEDSAVYLCASSLGVTVLNTEAFFGQGTRLTVV.

The chain uses TRBV7-9 and TRBJ1-1; 9 nucleotides agree with TRBD1. This CDR3 is 13 amino acids long. Germline V gene sequence: CDR1 SEHNR, CDR2 FQNEAQ (reference sequence). Unmatched junction bases numbered 4, after V lost 5 bases and J lost 6 bases. The CDR3 DNA sequence: TGTGCCAGCAGCCCAGGGACAGGGCCTGAAGCTTTCTTT. Its translation is CASSPGTGPEAFF.

Comment on this clone: The same CDR3 arises from other DNA sequences in this sample as well. This chain links TRBV18 with TRBJ2-1, with TRBD1 identical over 11 bases. In germline, CDR1 is KGHSH, CDR2 LQKENI. V shed 3 bases and J 0 bases; nucleotides not matched to a gene: 4. CDR3 length: 17 residues. CDR3 coding DNA: TGTGCCAGCTCACCCCCGGGACAGGGGGGCTCCTACAATGAGCAGTTCTTC. It encodes CASSPPGQGGSYNEQFF.

This rearrangement joins TRBV29-1 to TRBJ2-3; a possible D gene is TRBD1 (6 bases). The CDR3 covers 14 residues. Germline CDR1 is SQVTM and CDR2 is ANQGSEA. CDR3 sequence: CTYRGTSSTDTQYF. As DNA, the CDR3 is TGCACCTATAGAGGGACAAGTAGCACAGATACGCAGTATTTT.

The chain links TRBV29-1 to TRBJ1-1; D remains unclear. The CDR3 is 14 residues long. Germline V gene data show CDR1 as SQVTM and CDR2 as ANQGSEA. Trimming removed 4 bases at V and 0 bases at J, with 12 bases between. The DNA of the CDR3 is TGCAGCGTTGTCGCCGATACGATGAACACTGAAGCTTTCTTT. Protein sequence: CSVVADTMNTEAFF.

The rearrangement joins TRBV7-3 to TRBJ2-7; D gene uncertain. V lost 5 bases to trimming and J lost 0 bases, with 26 bases between them. Germline values: CDR1 SGHTA, CDR2 FQGTGA. The CDR3 consists of 19 residues. CDR3 in amino acids: CASSPPTPSTGNYSYEQYF. In DNA form, the CDR3 reads TGTGCCAGCAGCCCCCCGACCCCCTCAACTGGCAACTACTCCTACGAGCAGTACTTC.

This clone was observed a few times. The CDR3 nucleotides read TGTGCCAGCAGCCAAGATCGGGGGAGTTGGGACACCGGGGAGCTGTTTTTT. Protein: CASSQDRGSWDTGELFF. The chain combines TRBV14 with TRBJ2-2, with D possibly matching TRBD2 (6 bases). Germline V gives CDR1 SGHDN, CDR2 FVKESK. The CDR3 has 17 amino acids. V lost 0 bases to trimming and J lost 3 bases, with 14 bases between them.

The chain uses TRBV28 and TRBJ2-7; tentatively, D is TRBD2 (5 bases). The germline CDR1 and CDR2 sequences are MDHEN and SYDVKM. Trimming pared 8 bases from V and 2 bases from J, leaving 16 bases between. This CDR3 region has 14 residues. The CDR3 reads CASGSFPTTYEQYF. CDR3 sequence (DNA): TGTGCCAGCGGGTCCTTTCCGACTACCTACGAGCAGTACTTC. The full variable domain, its missing parts supplied by reference TRBV28 and TRBJ2-7, is DVKVTQSSRYLVKRTGEKVFLECVQDMDHENMFWYRQDPGLGLRLIYFSYDVKMKEKGDIPEGYSVSREKKERFSLILESASTNQTSMYLCASGSFPTTYEQYFGPGTRLTVT.

The V and J genes are TRBV29-1 and TRBJ1-1; D possibly corresponds to TRBD1 (6 bases). This CDR3 has 12 residues. Germline V gene sequence: CDR1 SQVTM, CDR2 ANQGSEA. V gave up 6 bases and J gave up 4 bases, with 12 bases separating them. CDR3 residues: CSVQGWGTEAFF. CDR3 nucleotides: TGCAGCGTACAGGGATGGGGCACTGAAGCTTTCTTT.

The sample holds many counts of this clone. Other DNA sequences in the same sample also yield this CDR3. This chain connects TRBV28 to TRBJ1-2, with D perhaps TRBD1 (6 bases). Trimming pared 2 bases from V and 2 bases from J, leaving 6 bases between. The CDR3 contains 13 residues. Germline V lookup: CDR1 MDHEN, CDR2 SYDVKM. CDR3 amino acids: CASSLGQNYGYTF. As DNA, the CDR3 is TGTGCCAGCAGTTTAGGACAGAACTATGGCTACACCTTC.

This clone showed up just a few times. The V gene is TRBV20-1, the J gene TRBJ1-1; D is unclear. Per the germline V gene, CDR1 is DFQATT and CDR2 is SNEGSKA (reference sequence). V was clipped by 5 bases and J by 9 bases, with 7 bases between them. The CDR3 covers 9 residues. CDR3 in amino acids: CSAVRQAFF. CDR3 sequence (DNA): TGCAGTGCTGTTCGTCAAGCTTTCTTT.

This clone appeared a few times. The chain uses TRBV28 and TRBJ2-5; D may be TRBD1 or TRBD2 (5 bases each). The CDR3 runs 17 residues. V lost 4 bases, J lost 0 bases, and 18 bases lay in between. Germline V gene data show CDR1 as MDHEN and CDR2 as SYDVKM. CDR3 loop: CASSSVYIGTHQETQYF. CDR3 DNA sequence: TGTGCCAGCAGTTCGGTATATATCGGGACCCACCAAGAGACCCAGTACTTC.

This clone turned up a few times. The genes are TRBV4-3 and TRBJ1-1; D possibly corresponds to TRBD1 (5 bases). With 1 base removed from V and 7 bases from J, the gap between germline ends came to 13 bases. Germline CDR1 LGHNA, CDR2 YSLEER. This CDR3 is 14 amino acids long. In DNA form, the CDR3 reads TGCGCCAGCAGCCAAGTAGGGACTGTTTATGAAGCTTTCTTT. This codes for CASSQVGTVYEAFF.

This chain links TRBV9 with TRBJ2-3, with D unclear. Germline assignment: CDR1 SGDLS and CDR2 YYNGEE. The CDR3 has 14 residues. The V end was cut by 0 bases, the J end by 2 bases, with 7 bases between. In DNA, the CDR3 is TGTGCCAGCAGCGTAGAGCTTATCACAGATACGCAGTATTTT. Protein: CASSVELITDTQYF.

This clone showed up just a few times. The chain employs TRBV2 and TRBJ1-2; D is uncertain. Deletions cut 5 bases from V and 2 bases from J, with 9 bases between. The CDR3 contains 13 residues. Germline CDR1 and CDR2: SNHLY and FYNNEI. This chain's CDR3 is CASSMDGNYGYTF. DNA for the CDR3: TGTGCCAGCAGTATGGACGGAAACTATGGCTACACCTTC.

The chain is built from TRBV2 and TRBJ2-7; no reliable D call. Germline-derived CDR1 and CDR2 are SNHLY and FYNNEI. Trimming stripped 4 bases from V and 6 bases from J, with 10 bases between. This CDR3 is 12 amino acids long. CDR3 protein: CASSVLRLEQYF. The CDR3 bases are TGTGCCAGCAGTGTACTGCGACTCGAGCAGTACTTC. The variable domain in full, with the rest retrieved from reference TRBV2 and TRBJ2-7, is EPEVTQTPSHQVTQMGQEVILRCVPISNHLYFYWYRQILGQKVEFLVSFYNNEISEKSEIFDDQFSVERPDGSNFTLKIRSTKLEDSAMYFCASSVLRLEQYFGPGTRLTVT.

Worth noting for this clone: The identical CDR3 is also encoded by other nucleotide sequences in the sample. This sequence joins TRBV18 and TRBJ2-1; 7 bases fit TRBD2. Losses at the gene ends were 2 bases for V and 3 bases for J; bases not matched to a gene: 4. CDR1 KGHSH and CDR2 LQKENI come from the germline V gene. The CDR3 extends over 15 amino acids. The DNA of the CDR3 is TGTGCCAGCTCACCAGGTCTAGCGGACTACAATGAGCAGTTCTTC. This sequence encodes CASSPGLADYNEQFF.

The rearrangement uses TRBV25-1 and TRBJ1-2; 11 bases map to TRBD1. The CDR3 length is 18 residues. Trimming cost V 2 bases and J 3 bases; bases outside gene matches: 11. Germline assignment: CDR1 MGHDK and CDR2 SYGVNS. CDR3 coding DNA: TGTGCCAGCAGTGAAGTCAATCCCCGGGACAGGGGGGACTATGGCTACACCTTC. This translates into CASSEVNPRDRGDYGYTF.

This clone has a single count. J is TRBJ1-1 and V is TRBV2; 9 nucleotides match TRBD1. V lost 1 base and J lost 6; bases outside the gene matches: 3. Looked up from germline, CDR1 is SNHLY and CDR2 is FYNNEI. This CDR3 has 14 amino acids. In DNA form, the CDR3 reads TGTGCCAGCAGTGAAGGGACAGGGGCGTCTGAAGCTTTCTTT. This translates into CASSEGTGASEAFF.

The chain has TRBV28 and TRBJ2-3, with D unresolved. TRBJ1-5 explains the end of the DNA better; the J call may be wrong. This CDR3 contains 15 residues. CDR1 and CDR2 from the germline V gene are MDHEN and SYDVKM. The CDR3 nucleotides read TGTGCCAGCAGTTTACCTATACCCCGCACAGATACGCAGCATTTT. Protein product: CASSLPIPRTDTQHF.

As for this clone: The same CDR3 also results from other DNA sequences found in this sample. This sequence joins TRBV28 and TRBJ2-5; 7 bases align to TRBD1. With V trimmed by 2 bases and J by 2 bases, 2 bases remained unmatched. This CDR3 has 14 amino acids. CDR1 and CDR2 from the germline V gene are MDHEN and SYDVKM. CDR3 bases: TGTGCCAGCAGTTTAAGGGGGCTGCAAGAGACCCAGTACTTC. Amino acid sequence: CASSLRGLQETQYF.

This clone was recorded a few times. The gene calls are TRBV7-8 and TRBJ2-6; no clear D. The CDR3 covers 14 residues. The germline gives CDR1 SGHVS, CDR2 FQNEAQ. Trimming took 7 bases from V and 0 from J, leaving 7 bases between them. In nucleotides, the CDR3 is TGTGCCAGCAAGAGGACCTCTGGGGCCAACGTCCTGACTTTC. It translates to CASKRTSGANVLTF. Complete variable domain (other parts from reference TRBV7-8 and TRBJ2-6): GAGVSQSPRYKVAKRGQDVALRCDPISGHVSLFWYQQALGQGPEFLTYFQNEAQLDKSGLPSDRFFAERPEGSVSTLKIQRTQQEDSAVYLCASKRTSGANVLTFGAGSRLTVL.

Only one count was recorded for this clone. The chain uses TRBV20-1 and TRBJ1-2, with D unclear. Trimming stripped 3 bases from V and 6 bases from J, with 8 bases between. Per the germline V gene, CDR1 is DFQATT and CDR2 is SNEGSKA (reference sequence). The CDR3 extends over 11 amino acids. The CDR3 protein is CSASWSNGYTF. The CDR3 DNA reads TGCAGTGCTAGTTGGTCCAATGGCTACACCTTC.

A few counts support this clone. This chain links TRBV15 with TRBJ2-3; TRBD1 matches 7 bases. CDR1 is LNHNV and CDR2 is YYDKDF in the germline V gene (reference sequence). Losses at the gene ends were 1 base for V and 6 bases for J; bases not matched to a gene: 13. This CDR3 is 17 amino acids long. The CDR3 DNA reads as TGTGCCACCAGCAGAGGACAGGGCGTGGGCTTCGGTGATACGCAGTATTTT. Its translation is CATSRGQGVGFGDTQYF. Full variable domain (remainder filled in from reference TRBV15 and TRBJ2-3): DAMVIQNPRYQVTQFGKPVTLSCSQTLNHNVMYWYQQKSSQAPKLLFHYYDKDFNNEADTPDNFQSRRPNTSFCFLDIRSPGLGDTAMYLCATSRGQGVGFGDTQYFGPGTRLTVL.

The V gene is TRBV14, the J gene TRBJ1-1; D might be TRBD1 (6 bases). CDR3 length: 16 amino acids. Germline lookup yields CDR1 SGHDN and CDR2 FVKESK. Trimming cost V 4 bases and J 2 bases, with 17 bases left between them. The CDR3 sequence is CASSPLTGRSNTEAFF. CDR3 bases: TGTGCCAGCAGCCCCCTTACAGGGAGGAGTAACACTGAAGCTTTCTTT.

This clone was detected only a few times. Other DNA sequences in this specimen translate into the identical CDR3. The J gene is TRBJ2-3, the V gene TRBV2; D gene ambiguous. This CDR3 is built from 12 residues. The V gene's germline CDR1 is SNHLY and CDR2 FYNNEI. V was cut by 4 bases and J by 3 bases, with 5 bases left in between. CDR3: CASSALTDTQYF. As DNA, the CDR3 is TGTGCCAGCAGTGCCCTGACAGATACGCAGTATTTT.